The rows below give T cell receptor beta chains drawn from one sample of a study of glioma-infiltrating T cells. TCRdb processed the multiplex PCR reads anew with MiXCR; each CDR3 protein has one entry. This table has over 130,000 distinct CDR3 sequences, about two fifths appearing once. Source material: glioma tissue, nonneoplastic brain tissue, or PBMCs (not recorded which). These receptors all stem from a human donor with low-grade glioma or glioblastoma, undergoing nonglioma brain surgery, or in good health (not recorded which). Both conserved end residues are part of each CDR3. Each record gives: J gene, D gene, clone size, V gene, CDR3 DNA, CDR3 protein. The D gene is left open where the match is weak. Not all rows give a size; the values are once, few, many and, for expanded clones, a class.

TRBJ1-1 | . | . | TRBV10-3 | TGTGCCATCAGTGAGAGGCCACTGAACACTGAAGCTTTCTTT | CAISERPLNTEAFF
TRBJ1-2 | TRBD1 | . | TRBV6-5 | TGTGCCAGCAGTTACCTCGACAGGGACCATGGCTACACCTTC | CASSYLDRDHGYTF
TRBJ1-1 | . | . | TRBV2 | TGTGCCAGCATAACCGCTGAAGCTTTCTTT | CASITAEAFF
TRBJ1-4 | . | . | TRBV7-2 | TGTGCCAGCAGCTTAGAAAGGGGGACTAATGAAAAACTGTTTTTT | CASSLERGTNEKLFF
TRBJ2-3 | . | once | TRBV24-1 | TGTGCCACCAGTGATACCGCTTCAGGGGGGGATACGCAGTATTTT | CATSDTASGGDTQYF
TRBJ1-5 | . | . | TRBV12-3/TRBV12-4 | TGTGCCAGCAGTTGGAATTTTAATCAGCCCCAGCATTTT | CASSWNFNQPQHF
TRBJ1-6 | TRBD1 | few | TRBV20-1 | TGCAGTGCCAGCGCGGCAGGGGGTAATTCACCCCTCCACTTT | CSASAAGGNSPLHF
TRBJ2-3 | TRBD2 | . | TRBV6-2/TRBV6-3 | TGTGCCAGCAGTTTCGGGACTAGCGGGAGTCAAGAGCAGTTCTTT | CASSFGTSGSQEQFF
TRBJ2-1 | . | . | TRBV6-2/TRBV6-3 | TGTGCCGGCAGTTACTCGAGGGGGACACTAGTGTTCTTC | CAGSYSRGTLVFF
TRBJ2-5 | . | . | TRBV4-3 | TGCGCCAGCAGCTGGAAAGAGACCCAGTACTTC | CASSWKETQYF
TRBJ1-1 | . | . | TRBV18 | TGTGCCAGCTCTGCCCGGATCGCGACAGGGAACACTGAAGCTTTCTTT | CASSARIATGNTEAFF
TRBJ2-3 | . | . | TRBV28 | TGTGCCAGCAGCCGCCCGGGGGGCACAGATACGCAGTATTTT | CASSRPGGTDTQYF